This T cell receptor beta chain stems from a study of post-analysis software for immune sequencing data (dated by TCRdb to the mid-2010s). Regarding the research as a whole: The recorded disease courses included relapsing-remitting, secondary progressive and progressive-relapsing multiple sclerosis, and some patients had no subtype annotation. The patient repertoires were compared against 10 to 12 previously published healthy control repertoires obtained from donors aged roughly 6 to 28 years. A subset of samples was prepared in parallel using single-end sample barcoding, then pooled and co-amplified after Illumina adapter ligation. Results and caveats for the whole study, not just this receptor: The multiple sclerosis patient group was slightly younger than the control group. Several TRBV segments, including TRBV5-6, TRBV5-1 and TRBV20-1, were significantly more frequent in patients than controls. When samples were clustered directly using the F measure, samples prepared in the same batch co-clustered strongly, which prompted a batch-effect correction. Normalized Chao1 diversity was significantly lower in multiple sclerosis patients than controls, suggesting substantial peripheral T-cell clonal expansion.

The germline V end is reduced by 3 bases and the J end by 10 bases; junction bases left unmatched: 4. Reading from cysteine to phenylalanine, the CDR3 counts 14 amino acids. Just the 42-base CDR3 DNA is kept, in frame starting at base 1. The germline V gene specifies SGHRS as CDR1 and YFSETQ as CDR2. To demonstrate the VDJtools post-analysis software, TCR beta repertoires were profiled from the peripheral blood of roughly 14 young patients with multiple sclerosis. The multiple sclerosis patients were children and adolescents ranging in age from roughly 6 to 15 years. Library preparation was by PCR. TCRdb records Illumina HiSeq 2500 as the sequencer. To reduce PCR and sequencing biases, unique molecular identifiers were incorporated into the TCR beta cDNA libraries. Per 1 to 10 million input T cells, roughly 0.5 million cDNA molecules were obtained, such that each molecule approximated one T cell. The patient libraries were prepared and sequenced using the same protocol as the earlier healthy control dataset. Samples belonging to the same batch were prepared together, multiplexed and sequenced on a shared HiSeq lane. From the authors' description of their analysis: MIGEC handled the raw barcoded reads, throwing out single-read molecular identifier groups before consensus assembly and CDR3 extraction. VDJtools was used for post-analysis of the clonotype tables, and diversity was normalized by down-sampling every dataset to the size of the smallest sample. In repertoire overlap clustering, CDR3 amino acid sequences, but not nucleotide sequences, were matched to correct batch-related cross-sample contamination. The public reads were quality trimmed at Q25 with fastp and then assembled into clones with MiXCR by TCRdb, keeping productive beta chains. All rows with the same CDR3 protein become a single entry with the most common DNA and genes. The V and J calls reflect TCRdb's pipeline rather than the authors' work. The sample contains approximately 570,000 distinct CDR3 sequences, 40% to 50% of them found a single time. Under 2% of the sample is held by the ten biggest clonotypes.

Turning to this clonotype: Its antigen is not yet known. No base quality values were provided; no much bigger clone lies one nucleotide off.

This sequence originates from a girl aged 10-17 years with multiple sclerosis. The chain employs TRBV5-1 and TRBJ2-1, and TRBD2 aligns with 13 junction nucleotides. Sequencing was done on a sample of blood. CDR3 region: CASSSRGLAGEQFF. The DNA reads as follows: TGCGCCAGCAGCTCCCGGGGACTAGCGGGAGAGCAGTTCTTC.